This TCR beta chain was documented in a study of blood T cell repertoires in COVID-19. Study details: Collection of acute and convalescent COVID-19 samples took place in the United States, Italy and Spain. T cells, B-cell-depleted T cells, or PBMCs supplied cDNA or gDNA.

Germline CDR1 is LGHNA and CDR2 is YNFKEQ. The junction had 5 bases not matched to a gene; V was cut back by 4 bases and J by 0 bases. The CDR3 has 16 residues. Original methodology: Amplified reference gene primers provided the basis for estimating nucleated cell counts. Sequenced by immunoSEQ multiplex PCR; TCRdb stores in-frame clones only, minus some. The V and J calls and clone size are taken from that table; D and trimming were inferred from the DNA. The repertoire consists of some 29,000 clones, with about 89% occurring once and the leading ten covering approximately 9.9%. The sequencing sample was made of peripheral blood. The receptor's source is a human donor in a cohort sampled during active COVID-19. The chain joins TRBV4-2 to TRBJ2-2, with 7 nucleotides matching TRBD1. The CDR3 DNA sequence: TGTGCCAGCAGCCCCAGGACAGGCACGAACACCGGGGAGCTGTTTTTT. This translates into CASSPRTGTNTGELFF.